This T cell receptor (beta chain) emerged from a study of T cell repertoires in cytomegalovirus infection. This clonotype was detected only a few times. The antigen is undetermined. TCRdb processed the reads anew with MiXCR; each CDR3 protein has one entry. This table holds roughly 860,000 distinct CDR3 sequences, 32% found once. This sequence was found in a human donor in good health (CMV status not recorded). Some clones in this sample may be carry-over from other donors' samples. The starting material was cultured CD8+ T cells from PBMCs, obtained from culture after CMV antigen stimulation.

Written as DNA, the CDR3 is TGTGCCAGCAGTCCACCGGGTGGATCGCTCGGGGAGCTGTTTTTT. Translation gives CASSPPGGSLGELFF. J is TRBJ2-2 and V is TRBV12-3 or TRBV12-4; D is unclear. The ends were cut back, 5 bases at V and 7 bases at J, with 17 bases in the middle. The CDR3 extends over 15 amino acids.